A single sample gave rise to the 22 T cell receptor beta chains below, sequenced in a study of blood T cells in healthy people across ages. A second PCR of about 6 to 11 cycles used a sample-barcoded 5' primer and a J-beta primer mix. TCRdb re-derived calls from the 5' RACE reads in MiXCR, one entry per CDR3 protein. The sample contains 800,000 to 1,000,000 distinct CDR3 sequences, 40% to 60% of which appear only once. The material sequenced was blood. These TCRs come from a young man in good health.

This clonotype was counted only a few times. This chain joins TRBV7-2 and TRBJ2-7; the D gene is possibly TRBD2 (6 bases). Germline CDR1 and CDR2: SGHTA and FQGNSA. V was pared by 5 bases and J by 12 bases, with 20 bases between. This CDR3 has 13 amino acids. CDR3 amino acids: CASSRGTPERSYF. The CDR3 DNA reads TGTGCCAGCAGCCGCGGGACTCCCGAAAGATCGTACTTC.

The chain combines TRBV24-1 with TRBJ2-1, with 8 bases identical to TRBD2. The J call could be wrong; TRBJ2-7 is a better fit for the DNA end. CDR3 length: 15 residues. Germline-derived CDR1 and CDR2 are KGHDR and SFDVKD. The CDR3 sequence: CATSDSGGNYNEQYF. CDR3 bases: TGTGCCACCAGTGATTCGGGGGGGAACTACAATGAGCAGTACTTC.

This chain links TRBV3-1 with TRBJ1-1, with a tentative D call TRBD1 (6 bases). Germline V lookup: CDR1 LGHDT, CDR2 YNNKEL (reference sequence). This CDR3 has 14 residues. The V end was cut by 4 bases, the J end by 3 bases, with 12 bases between. CDR3 DNA sequence: TGTGCCAGCAGCCGAGTGGGGGCTGACACTGAAGCTTTCTTT. As protein: CASSRVGADTEAFF. Supplemented by reference TRBV3-1 and TRBJ1-1, the full variable domain reads DTAVSQTPKYLVTQMGNDKSIKCEQNLGHDTMYWYKQDSKKFLKIMFSYNNKELIINETVPNRFSPKSPDKAHLNLHINSLELGDSAVYFCASSRVGADTEAFFGQGTRLTVV.

In nucleotides, the CDR3 is TGTGCCAGCAGTTATTTACCGGGACAGGGGTACGAGCAGTACTTC. Translated: CASSYLPGQGYEQYF. The chain uses TRBV6-6 and TRBJ2-5; 10 positions agree with TRBD1. The end of the DNA aligns better with TRBJ2-7, so the J call may be wrong. Per germline, CDR1 MNHNY and CDR2 SVGAGI (reference sequence). CDR3 length: 15 amino acids.

The chain is built from TRBV20-1 and TRBJ2-1, with 7 bases aligning to TRBD2. The germline gives CDR1 DFQATT, CDR2 SNEGSKA (reference sequence). The ends lost 1 base at V and 7 bases at J; junction bases unmatched: 7. This CDR3 has 14 amino acids. The CDR3 reads CSARAASGLNEQFF. DNA for the CDR3: TGCAGTGCTAGAGCCGCTAGCGGACTTAATGAGCAGTTCTTC.

This chain connects TRBV4-2 to TRBJ1-4; the D gene is possibly TRBD1 (5 bases). This CDR3 spans 16 amino acids. Per the germline V gene, CDR1 is LGHNA and CDR2 is YNFKEQ. V was pared by 1 base and J by 0 bases, with 9 bases between. CDR3 protein: CASSQAWGSTNEKLFF. For the CDR3, the DNA is TGTGCCAGCAGCCAAGCCTGGGGGTCAACTAATGAAAAACTGTTTTTT.

V is TRBV24-1 and J is TRBJ2-5; 12 bases are a match to TRBD2. CDR3 length equals 18 residues. After removal of 1 base from V and 5 bases from J, the junction contained 10 bases not matched to a gene. CDR1 is KGHDR, CDR2 SFDVKD, per germline. CDR3 nucleotide sequence: TGTGCCACCAGTGATTTCAAGACTAGCGGGAGTAGTTTGGAGACCCAGTACTTC. It encodes CATSDFKTSGSSLETQYF.

The V gene is TRBV20-1, the J gene TRBJ2-7, with 10 bases matching TRBD2. V shed 4 bases, J shed 0 bases, and the junction held 9 bases outside the gene matches. The germline CDR1 and CDR2 sequences are DFQATT and SNEGSKA (reference sequence). CDR3 length: 16 amino acids. The CDR3 DNA reads as TGCAGTGCTAACCCCGGAGGGACTAGCGACTCCTACGAGCAGTACTTC. Its translation: CSANPGGTSDSYEQYF.

This clonotype has more than one count but fewer than ten. This chain connects TRBV20-1 to TRBJ2-3, with D hard to call. The CDR3 has 13 residues. Deletions cut 0 bases from V and 4 bases from J, with 8 bases between. Germline V gene sequence: CDR1 DFQATT, CDR2 SNEGSKA (reference sequence). Written as DNA, the CDR3 is TGCAGTGCTAGAGAGGGGTTCTCAGATACGCAGTATTTT. As protein: CSAREGFSDTQYF.

This clonotype was detected a few times. This sequence joins TRBV7-9 and TRBJ1-2; D is possibly TRBD1 (5 bases). The V gene's germline CDR1 is SEHNR and CDR2 FQNEAQ (reference sequence). The V end lost 5 bases, the J end lost 7 bases, and 26 bases lay between the germline ends. This CDR3 has 17 amino acids. Here the CDR3 reads CASSLWGVQTVPSGYTF. Here the CDR3 DNA reads TGTGCCAGCAGCCTTTGGGGGGTCCAGACAGTCCCTTCTGGCTACACCTTC. The complete variable domain, with remaining parts taken from reference TRBV7-9 and TRBJ1-2, reads DTGVSQNPRHKITKRGQNVTFRCDPISEHNRLYWYRQTLGQGPEFLTYFQNEAQLEKSRLLSDRFSAERPKGSFSTLEIQRTEQGDSAMYLCASSLWGVQTVPSGYTFGSGTRLTVV.

This clonotype was seen more than once but under ten times. The V and J genes are TRBV6-1 and TRBJ2-5, with TRBD1 matching 9 bases. The DNA matches TRBJ2-7 better at its end, which makes the J call doubtful. This CDR3 is built from 15 residues. The V gene's germline CDR1 is MNHNS and CDR2 SASEGT. CDR3 DNA: TGTGCCAGCAGTGCTTCCGGGACAGGGCTGGACGAGCAGTACTTC. Its translation: CASSASGTGLDEQYF.

The chain links TRBV29-1 to TRBJ2-5, with D possibly being TRBD2 (5 bases). The CDR3 length is 14 residues. Germline V gene data show CDR1 as SQVTM and CDR2 as ANQGSEA. The V end was cut by 2 bases, the J end by 5 bases, with 15 bases between. The CDR3, as DNA: TGCAGCGTTGAACTGGGTCCGGCGGGTGAGACCCAGTACTTC. Translating gives CSVELGPAGETQYF.

The chain joins TRBV10-3 to TRBJ2-5, with 9 bases matching TRBD1. TRBJ2-7 explains the end of the DNA better; the J call may be wrong. CDR1 ENHRY and CDR2 SYGVKD come from the germline V gene. CDR3 length: 14 residues. The CDR3 sequence: CAISGTGDSNEQYF. The DNA for the CDR3 is TGTGCCATCAGTGGGACAGGGGATAGCAACGAGCAGTACTTC.

The chain is built from TRBV7-2 and TRBJ2-1; 7 nucleotides align to TRBD1. Trimming took 4 bases from V and 6 from J; bases not matched to a gene: 9. The CDR3 extends over 15 amino acids. Germline values: CDR1 SGHTA, CDR2 FQGNSA. The CDR3 here is CASSYRDSSPNEQFF. DNA for the CDR3: TGTGCCAGCAGCTACCGGGACAGCTCTCCCAATGAGCAGTTCTTC.

This chain joins TRBV27 and TRBJ1-4; D call uncertain. Trimming took off 9 bases at V and 7 bases at J, with 9 bases between the two ends. Germline V gene data show CDR1 as MNHEY and CDR2 as SMNVEV (reference sequence). This CDR3 comprises 11 residues. The chain's CDR3 is CARSGSEKLFF. The CDR3 DNA is TGTGCCAGATCTGGGAGTGAAAAACTGTTTTTT.

This chain uses TRBV12-3 or TRBV12-4 with TRBJ2-5; D not certain. V gave up 3 bases and J gave up 2 bases, with 10 bases separating them. The CDR3 consists of 14 residues. The CDR3 DNA reads as TGTGCCAGCAGTTTTGGGTGGCCGCAAGAGACCCAGTACTTC. Translation gives CASSFGWPQETQYF.

There are a few counts of this clonotype. This chain connects TRBV20-1 to TRBJ2-5, with D possibly matching TRBD1 (5 bases). The CDR3 is made up of 13 amino acids. Deletions cut 5 bases from V and 2 bases from J, with 12 bases between. Germline-derived CDR1 and CDR2 are DFQATT and SNEGSKA (reference sequence). The CDR3 is CSAGAEKQETQYF. The CDR3 nucleotides are TGCAGTGCTGGGGCCGAGAAACAAGAGACCCAGTACTTC.

There are a few counts of this clonotype. Germline and junction disagree at one end, which may indicate a read error. The DNA for the CDR3 is TGTGCCAGCAGCTTGGAGGCTAGCGGGGCCAATGAGCAGTTCTTC. Its translation is CASSLEASGANEQFF. The V call is TRBV5-1, the J call TRBJ2-1; TRBD2 matches at 9 bases. Germline V gene sequence: CDR1 SGHRS, CDR2 YFSETQ. The CDR3 totals 15 residues.

This clonotype was counted ten times or more. The chain combines TRBV6-4 with TRBJ2-3; 8 bases are shared with TRBD2. Germline CDR1 reads MRHNA; CDR2 reads SNTAGT. The CDR3 contains 15 residues. The trim removed 0 bases at V and 6 bases at J, leaving 5 bases unmatched. The CDR3 here is CASSDSTGGADTQYF. The CDR3 nucleotides read TGTGCCAGCAGTGACTCGACCGGGGGGGCCGATACGCAGTATTTT.

As concerns this clonotype: An end of the junction differs from the germline gene, which may be a read error. The chain joins TRBV29-1 to TRBJ2-5, with a weak D call TRBD2 (5 bases). Germline assignment: CDR1 SQVTM and CDR2 ANQGSEA. The length of the CDR3 is 13 residues. The CDR3 sequence is CSVDRTVQETLYF. For the CDR3, the DNA is TGCAGCGTTGATAGGACTGTCCAAGAGACCCTGTACTTC.

The gene calls are TRBV7-9 and TRBJ2-7; D is possibly TRBD1 (6 bases). The CDR3 has 15 amino acids. Trimming cost V 5 bases and J 0 bases, with 14 bases left between them. CDR1 and CDR2 from the germline V gene are SEHNR and FQNEAQ (reference sequence). The CDR3 bases are TGTGCCAGCAGCGCTCGGGGACAAATCTCCTACGAGCAGTACTTC. Its translation is CASSARGQISYEQYF.

This clonotype showed up just a few times. J is TRBJ2-5 and V is TRBV25-1; D possibly corresponds to TRBD2 (5 bases). Germline lookup yields CDR1 MGHDK and CDR2 SYGVNS. V was trimmed by 2 bases and J by 4 bases, leaving 14 bases between them. The CDR3 runs 15 residues. In DNA, the CDR3 is TGTGCCAGCAGTGAAAGATTGGGAGTGGGAGAGACCCAGTACTTC. Residues: CASSERLGVGETQYF. Drawing the rest from reference TRBV25-1 and TRBJ2-5, the complete variable domain is EADIYQTPRYLVIGTGKKITLECSQTMGHDKMYWYQQDPGMELHLIHYSYGVNSTEKGDLSSESTVSRIRTEHFPLTLESARPSHTSQYLCASSERLGVGETQYFGPGTRLLVL.